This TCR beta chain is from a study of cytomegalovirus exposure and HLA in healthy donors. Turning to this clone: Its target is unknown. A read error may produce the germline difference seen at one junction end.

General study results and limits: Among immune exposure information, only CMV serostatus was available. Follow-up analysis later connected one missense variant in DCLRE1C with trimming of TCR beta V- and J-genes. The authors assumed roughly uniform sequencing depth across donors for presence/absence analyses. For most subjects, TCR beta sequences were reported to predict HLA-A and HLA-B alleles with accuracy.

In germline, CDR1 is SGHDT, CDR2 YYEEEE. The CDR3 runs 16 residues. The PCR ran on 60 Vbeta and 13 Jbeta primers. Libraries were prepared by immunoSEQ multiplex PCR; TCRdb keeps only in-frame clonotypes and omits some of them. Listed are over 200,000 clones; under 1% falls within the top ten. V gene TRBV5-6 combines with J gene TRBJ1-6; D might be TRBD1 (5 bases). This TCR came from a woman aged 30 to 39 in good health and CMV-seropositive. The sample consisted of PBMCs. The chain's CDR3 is CASSFGGGDYNSPFHF. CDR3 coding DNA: TGTGCCAGCAGCTTCGGTGGAGGGGACTATAATTCACCCTTCCACTTT.